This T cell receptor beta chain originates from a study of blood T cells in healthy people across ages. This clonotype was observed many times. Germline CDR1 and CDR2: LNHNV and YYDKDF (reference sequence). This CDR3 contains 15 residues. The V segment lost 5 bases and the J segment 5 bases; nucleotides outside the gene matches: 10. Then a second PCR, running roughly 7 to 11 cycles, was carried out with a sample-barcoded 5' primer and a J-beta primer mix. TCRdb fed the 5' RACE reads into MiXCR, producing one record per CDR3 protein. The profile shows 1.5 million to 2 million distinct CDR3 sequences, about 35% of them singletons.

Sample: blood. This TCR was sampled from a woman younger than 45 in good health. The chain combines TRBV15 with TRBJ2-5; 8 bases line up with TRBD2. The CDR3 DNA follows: TGTGCCACCAGCTTTGAAGCGGGAGTGGGTGAGACCCAGTACTTC. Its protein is CATSFEAGVGETQYF.